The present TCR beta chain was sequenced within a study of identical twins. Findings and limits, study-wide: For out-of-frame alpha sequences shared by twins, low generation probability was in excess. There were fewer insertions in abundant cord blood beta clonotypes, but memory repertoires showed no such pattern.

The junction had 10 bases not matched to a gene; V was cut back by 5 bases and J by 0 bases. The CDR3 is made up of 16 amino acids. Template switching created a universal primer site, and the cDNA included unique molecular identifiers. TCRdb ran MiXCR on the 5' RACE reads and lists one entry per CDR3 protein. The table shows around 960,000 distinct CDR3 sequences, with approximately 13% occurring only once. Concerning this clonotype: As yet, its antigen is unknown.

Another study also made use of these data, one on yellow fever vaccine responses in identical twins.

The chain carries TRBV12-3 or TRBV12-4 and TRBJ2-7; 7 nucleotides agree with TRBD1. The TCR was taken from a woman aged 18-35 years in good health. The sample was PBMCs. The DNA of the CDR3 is TGTGCCAGCAGTCCCACCGGGACAGTCAGCTCCTACGAGCAGTACTTC. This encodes CASSPTGTVSSYEQYF.